Listed here are 6 T cell receptor beta chains from one sample, sequenced in a study of blood T cell repertoires in COVID-19. Repertoires were generated with immunoSEQ multiplex PCR, while TCRdb's copy carries only in-frame clones and drops some. This sample has 75,000 to 85,000 clones, with about 86% found just once. Sample: peripheral blood. These TCRs come from a human donor in a cohort sampled during active COVID-19.

This chain joins TRBV10-3 and TRBJ1-3; D perhaps matches TRBD1 (5 bases). This CDR3 has 14 amino acids. The germline V gene has CDR1 ENHRY and CDR2 SYGVKD. V was cut by 2 bases and J by 3 bases, with 8 bases left in between. The CDR3 nucleotides are TGTGCCATCAGTGAGCAGGGCGGTGGAAACACCATATATTTT. The encoded protein is CAISEQGGGNTIYF.

This chain joins TRBV6-6 and TRBJ1-3; D gene uncertain. The CDR3 has 17 amino acids. Germline V gene data show CDR1 as MNHNY and CDR2 as SVGAGI (reference sequence). Trimming removed 5 bases from V and 0 bases from J, with 17 bases in between. The CDR3 coding sequence is TGTGCCAGCAGTCGATCTTCCCCGGGGAACTCTGGAAACACCATATATTTT. Its protein product is CASSRSSPGNSGNTIYF.

The V and J genes are TRBV30 and TRBJ1-4; no definite D call. V shed 4 bases and J shed 2 bases, with 14 bases lying between them. This CDR3 contains 15 residues. Germline V gene sequence: CDR1 GTSNPN, CDR2 SVGIG (reference sequence). The CDR3 loop reads CAWNRGGPTNEKLFF. The CDR3 nucleotides read TGTGCCTGGAACCGGGGAGGGCCCACTAATGAAAAACTGTTTTTT.

V gene TRBV7-9 combines with J gene TRBJ2-2; 8 bases fit TRBD2. CDR3 length: 16 residues. Germline CDR1 and CDR2: SEHNR and FQNEAQ (reference sequence). Trimming removed 0 bases from V and 4 bases from J; junction bases left unmatched: 4. DNA of the CDR3: TGTGCCAGCAGCTTAGCAAGCGGGAGAGGCACCGGGGAGCTGTTTTTT. Translation: CASSLASGRGTGELFF.

The chain employs TRBV6-6 and TRBJ2-1, with 8 nucleotides matching TRBD1. The CDR3 covers 14 residues. Germline V gene sequence: CDR1 MNHNY, CDR2 SVGAGI (reference sequence). The V segment lost 5 bases and the J segment 6 bases; nucleotides outside the gene matches: 6. DNA of the CDR3: TGTGCCAGCAGTCGAGGACAGGGTTTCAATGAGCAGTTCTTC. Protein product: CASSRGQGFNEQFF.

The chain recombines TRBV6-2 or TRBV6-3 with TRBJ2-3; 8 bases fit TRBD2. This CDR3 has 18 amino acids. Per the germline V gene, CDR1 is MNHEY and CDR2 is SVGEGT. The trim removed 5 bases at V and 5 bases at J, leaving 18 bases unmatched. The CDR3 region has the DNA TGTGCCAGCAGTAACCCGATCTTCGGGGGGGGGCAGGGAGATACGCAGTATTTT. Amino acid sequence: CASSNPIFGGGQGDTQYF.